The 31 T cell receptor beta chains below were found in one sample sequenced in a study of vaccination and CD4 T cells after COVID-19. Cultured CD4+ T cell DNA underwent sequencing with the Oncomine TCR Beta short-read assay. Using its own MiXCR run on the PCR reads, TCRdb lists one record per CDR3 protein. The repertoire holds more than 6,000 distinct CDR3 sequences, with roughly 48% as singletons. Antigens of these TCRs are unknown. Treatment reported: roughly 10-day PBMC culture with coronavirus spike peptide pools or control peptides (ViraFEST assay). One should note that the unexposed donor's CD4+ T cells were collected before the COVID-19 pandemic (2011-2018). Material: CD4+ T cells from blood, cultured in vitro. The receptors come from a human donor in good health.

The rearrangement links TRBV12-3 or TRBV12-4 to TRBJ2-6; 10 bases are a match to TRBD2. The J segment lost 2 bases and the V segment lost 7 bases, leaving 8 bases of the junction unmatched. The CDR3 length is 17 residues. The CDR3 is CASKRWSGRAGANVLTF. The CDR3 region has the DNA TGTGCCAGCAAAAGGTGGAGCGGGAGGGCTGGGGCCAACGTCCTGACTTTC.

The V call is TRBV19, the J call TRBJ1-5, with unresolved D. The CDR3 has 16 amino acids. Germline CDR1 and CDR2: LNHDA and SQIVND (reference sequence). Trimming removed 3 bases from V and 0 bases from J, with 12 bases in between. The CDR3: CASSIKGFYSNQPQHF. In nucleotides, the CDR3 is TGTGCCAGTAGTATCAAAGGGTTTTATAGCAATCAGCCCCAGCATTTT.

CDR3: CASSESITGNTDTQYF. The CDR3 DNA sequence: TGCGCCAGCAGTGAGTCGATTACCGGGAATACAGATACGCAGTATTTT. J is TRBJ2-3 and V is TRBV10-1; D perhaps matches TRBD2 (5 bases). CDR1 is WNHNN, CDR2 SYGVQD, per germline (reference sequence). V lost 0 bases to trimming and J lost 3 bases, with 13 bases between them. The CDR3 extends over 16 amino acids.

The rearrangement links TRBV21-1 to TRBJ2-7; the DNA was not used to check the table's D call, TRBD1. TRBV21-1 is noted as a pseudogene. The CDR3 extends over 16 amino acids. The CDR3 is CASSKMGTGGPYEQYF. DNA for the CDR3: TGTGCCAGCAGCAAAATGGGGACAGGAGGGCCATACGAGCAGTACTTC.

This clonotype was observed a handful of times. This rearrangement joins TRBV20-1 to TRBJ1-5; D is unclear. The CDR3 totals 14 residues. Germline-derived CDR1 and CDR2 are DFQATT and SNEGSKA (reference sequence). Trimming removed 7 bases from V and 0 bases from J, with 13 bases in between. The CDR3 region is CSVLGPVSNQPQHF. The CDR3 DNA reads TGCAGTGTGCTTGGGCCAGTTAGCAATCAGCCCCAGCATTTT.

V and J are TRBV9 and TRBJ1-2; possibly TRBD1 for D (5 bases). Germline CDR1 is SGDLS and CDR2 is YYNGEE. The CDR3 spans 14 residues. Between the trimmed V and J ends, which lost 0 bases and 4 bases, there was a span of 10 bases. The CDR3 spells CASSVGGSAYGYTF. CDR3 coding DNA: TGTGCCAGCAGCGTAGGGGGCAGCGCCTATGGCTACACCTTC.

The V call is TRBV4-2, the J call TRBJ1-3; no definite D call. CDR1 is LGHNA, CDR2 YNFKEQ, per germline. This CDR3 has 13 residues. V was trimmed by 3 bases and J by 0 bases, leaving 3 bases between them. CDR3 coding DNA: TGTGCCAGCAGCCAGTCCTCTGGAAACACCATATATTTT. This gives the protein CASSQSSGNTIYF.

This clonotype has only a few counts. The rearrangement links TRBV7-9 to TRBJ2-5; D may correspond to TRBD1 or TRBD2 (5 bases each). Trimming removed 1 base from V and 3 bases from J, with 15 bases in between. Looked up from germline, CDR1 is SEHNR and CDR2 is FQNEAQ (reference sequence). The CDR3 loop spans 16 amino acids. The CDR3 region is CASSLVSGTPKETQYF. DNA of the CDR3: TGTGCCAGCAGCTTAGTTTCGGGGACCCCAAAAGAGACCCAGTACTTC.

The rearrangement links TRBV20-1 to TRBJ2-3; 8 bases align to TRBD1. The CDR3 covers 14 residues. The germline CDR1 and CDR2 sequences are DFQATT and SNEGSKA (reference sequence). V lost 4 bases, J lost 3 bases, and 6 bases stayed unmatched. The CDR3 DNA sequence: TGCAGTGCTATTGGGCAGGGGGCAACAGATACGCAGTATTTT. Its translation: CSAIGQGATDTQYF.

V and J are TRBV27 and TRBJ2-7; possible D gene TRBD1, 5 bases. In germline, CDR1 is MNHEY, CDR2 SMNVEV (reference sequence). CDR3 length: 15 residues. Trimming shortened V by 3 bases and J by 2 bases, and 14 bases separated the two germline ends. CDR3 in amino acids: CASSFFPGQTYEQYF. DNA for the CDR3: TGTGCCAGCAGTTTTTTTCCAGGGCAAACCTACGAGCAGTACTTC.

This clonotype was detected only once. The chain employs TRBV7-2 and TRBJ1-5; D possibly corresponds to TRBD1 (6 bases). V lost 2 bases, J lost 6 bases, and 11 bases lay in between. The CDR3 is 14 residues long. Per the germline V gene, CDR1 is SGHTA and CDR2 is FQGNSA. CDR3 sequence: CASSLKGGGQPQHF. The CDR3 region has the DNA TGTGCCAGCAGCTTAAAGGGGGGGGGTCAGCCCCAGCATTTT.

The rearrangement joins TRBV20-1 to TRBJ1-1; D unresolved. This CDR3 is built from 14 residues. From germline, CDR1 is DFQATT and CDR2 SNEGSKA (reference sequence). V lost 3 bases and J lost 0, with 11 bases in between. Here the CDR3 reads CSARGSLMNTEAFF. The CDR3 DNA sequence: TGCAGTGCTAGGGGCAGCCTTATGAACACTGAAGCTTTCTTT.

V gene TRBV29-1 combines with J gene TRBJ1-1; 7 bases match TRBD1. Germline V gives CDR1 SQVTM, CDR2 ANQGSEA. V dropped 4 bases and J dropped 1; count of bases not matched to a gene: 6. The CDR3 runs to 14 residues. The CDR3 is CSVVTGQWNTEAFF. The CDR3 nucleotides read TGCAGCGTTGTGACAGGGCAATGGAACACTGAAGCTTTCTTT.

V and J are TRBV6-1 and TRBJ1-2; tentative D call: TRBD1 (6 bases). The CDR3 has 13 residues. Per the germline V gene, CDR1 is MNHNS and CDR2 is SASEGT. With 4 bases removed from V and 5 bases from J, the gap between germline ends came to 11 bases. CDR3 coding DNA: TGTGCCAGCAGTGCATTAGGGGGATATGGCTACACCTTC. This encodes CASSALGGYGYTF.

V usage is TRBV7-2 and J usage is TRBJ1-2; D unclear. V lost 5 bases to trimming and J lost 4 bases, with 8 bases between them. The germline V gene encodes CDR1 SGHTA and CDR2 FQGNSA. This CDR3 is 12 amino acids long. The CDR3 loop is CASSPGPYGYTF. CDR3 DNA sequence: TGTGCCAGCAGCCCCGGCCCCTATGGCTACACCTTC.

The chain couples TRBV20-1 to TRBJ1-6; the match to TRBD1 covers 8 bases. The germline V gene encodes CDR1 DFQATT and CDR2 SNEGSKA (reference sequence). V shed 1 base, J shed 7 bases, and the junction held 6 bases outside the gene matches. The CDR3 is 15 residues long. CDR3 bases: TGCAGTGCTAGAGGAACCGGGACAGGAAATTCACCCCTCCACTTT. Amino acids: CSARGTGTGNSPLHF.

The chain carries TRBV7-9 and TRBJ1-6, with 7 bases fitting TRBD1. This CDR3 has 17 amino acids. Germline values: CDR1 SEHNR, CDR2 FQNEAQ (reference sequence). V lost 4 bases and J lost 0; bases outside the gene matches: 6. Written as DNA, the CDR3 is TGTGCCAGCAGCTCGCGACAGGGAAGCTCCTATAATTCACCCCTCCACTTT. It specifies CASSSRQGSSYNSPLHF.

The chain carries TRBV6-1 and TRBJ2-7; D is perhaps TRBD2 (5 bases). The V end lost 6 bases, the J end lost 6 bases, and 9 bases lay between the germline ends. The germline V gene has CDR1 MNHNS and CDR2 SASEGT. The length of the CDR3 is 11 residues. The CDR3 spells CASRREGEQYF. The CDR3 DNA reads TGTGCCAGCAGGAGGGAAGGCGAGCAGTACTTC.

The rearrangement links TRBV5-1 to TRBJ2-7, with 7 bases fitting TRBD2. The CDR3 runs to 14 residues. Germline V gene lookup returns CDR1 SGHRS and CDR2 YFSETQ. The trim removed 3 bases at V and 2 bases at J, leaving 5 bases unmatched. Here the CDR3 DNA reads TGCGCCAGCAGCTGGGGGGGGGAGACCTACGAGCAGTACTTC. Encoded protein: CASSWGGETYEQYF.

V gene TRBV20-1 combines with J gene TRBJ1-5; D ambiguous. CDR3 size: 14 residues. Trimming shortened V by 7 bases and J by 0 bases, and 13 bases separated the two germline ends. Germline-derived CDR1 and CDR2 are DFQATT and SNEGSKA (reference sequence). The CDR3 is CSVGSSLSNQPQHF. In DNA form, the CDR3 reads TGCAGTGTGGGCAGCAGCCTTAGCAATCAGCCCCAGCATTTT.

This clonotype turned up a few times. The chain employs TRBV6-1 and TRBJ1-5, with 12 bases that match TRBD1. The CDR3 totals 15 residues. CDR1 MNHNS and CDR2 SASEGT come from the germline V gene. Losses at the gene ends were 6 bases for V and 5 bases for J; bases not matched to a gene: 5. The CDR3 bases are TGTGCCAGCAGGGGGACAGGGGGCCCCCATCAGCCCCAGCATTTT. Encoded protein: CASRGTGGPHQPQHF.

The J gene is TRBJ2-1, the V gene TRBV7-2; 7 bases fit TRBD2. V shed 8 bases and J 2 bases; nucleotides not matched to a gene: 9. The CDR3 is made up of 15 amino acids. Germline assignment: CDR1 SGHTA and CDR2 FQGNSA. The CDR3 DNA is TGTGCCAGCCGCGGGGTAGCGGGCCCCTACAATGAGCAGTTCTTC. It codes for CASRGVAGPYNEQFF.

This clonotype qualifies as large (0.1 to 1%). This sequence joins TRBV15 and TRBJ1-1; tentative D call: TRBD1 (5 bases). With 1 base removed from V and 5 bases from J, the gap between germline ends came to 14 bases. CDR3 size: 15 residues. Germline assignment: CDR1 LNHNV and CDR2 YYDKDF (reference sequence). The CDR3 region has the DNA TGTGCCACCAGCAGAGCCGGGGTCGGGGGGACTGAAGCTTTCTTT. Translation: CATSRAGVGGTEAFF.

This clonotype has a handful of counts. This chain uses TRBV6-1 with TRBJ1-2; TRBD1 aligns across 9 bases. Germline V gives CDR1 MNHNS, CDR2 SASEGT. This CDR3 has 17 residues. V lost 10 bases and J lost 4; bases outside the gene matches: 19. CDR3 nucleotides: TGTGCCACCCGCACAAAAAACAGGGGGCTATATATCTATGGCTACACCTTC. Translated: CATRTKNRGLYIYGYTF.

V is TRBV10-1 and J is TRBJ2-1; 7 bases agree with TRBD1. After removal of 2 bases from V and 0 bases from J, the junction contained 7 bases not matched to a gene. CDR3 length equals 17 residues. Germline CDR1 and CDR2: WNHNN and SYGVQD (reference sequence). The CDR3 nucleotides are TGCGCCAGCAGTGAGGGACAGGCCCGAAGCTCCTACAATGAGCAGTTCTTC. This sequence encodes CASSEGQARSSYNEQFF.

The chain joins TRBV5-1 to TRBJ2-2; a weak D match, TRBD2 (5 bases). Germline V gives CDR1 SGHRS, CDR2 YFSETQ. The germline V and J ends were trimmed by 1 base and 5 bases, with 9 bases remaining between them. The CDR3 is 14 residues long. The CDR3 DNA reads TGCGCCAGCAGCTTGTCTCCGGGGACCGGGGAGCTGTTTTTT. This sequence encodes CASSLSPGTGELFF.

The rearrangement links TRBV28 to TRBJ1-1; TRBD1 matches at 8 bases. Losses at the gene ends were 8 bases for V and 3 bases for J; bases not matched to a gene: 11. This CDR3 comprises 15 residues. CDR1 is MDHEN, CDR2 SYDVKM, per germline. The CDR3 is CASDPRTGSHTEAFF. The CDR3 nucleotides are TGTGCCAGCGACCCGAGGACAGGGTCTCACACTGAAGCTTTCTTT.

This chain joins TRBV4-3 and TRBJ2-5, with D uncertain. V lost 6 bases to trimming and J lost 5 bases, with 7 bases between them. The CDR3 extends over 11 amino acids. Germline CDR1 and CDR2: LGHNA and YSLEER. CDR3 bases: TGCGCCAGCAGGAACGGGGAGACCCAGTACTTC. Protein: CASRNGETQYF.

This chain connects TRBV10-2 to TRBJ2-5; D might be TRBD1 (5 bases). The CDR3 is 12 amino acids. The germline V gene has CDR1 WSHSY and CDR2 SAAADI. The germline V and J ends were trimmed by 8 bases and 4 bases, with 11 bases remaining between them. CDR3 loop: CASSAGRETQYF. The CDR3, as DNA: TGCGCCAGCTCGGCAGGGCGAGAGACCCAGTACTTC.

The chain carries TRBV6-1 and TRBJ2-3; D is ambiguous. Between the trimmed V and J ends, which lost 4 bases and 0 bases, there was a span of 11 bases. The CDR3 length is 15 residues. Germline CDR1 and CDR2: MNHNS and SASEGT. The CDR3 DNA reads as TGTGCCAGCAGTGCTCTAACACCAAGCACAGATACGCAGTATTTT. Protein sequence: CASSALTPSTDTQYF.

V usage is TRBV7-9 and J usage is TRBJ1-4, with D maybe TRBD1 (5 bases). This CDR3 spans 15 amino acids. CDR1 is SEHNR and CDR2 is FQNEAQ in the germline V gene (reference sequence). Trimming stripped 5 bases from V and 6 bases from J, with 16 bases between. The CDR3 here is CASSPPRGGDEKLFF. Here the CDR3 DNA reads TGTGCCAGCAGCCCCCCGAGGGGCGGGGATGAAAAACTGTTTTTT.